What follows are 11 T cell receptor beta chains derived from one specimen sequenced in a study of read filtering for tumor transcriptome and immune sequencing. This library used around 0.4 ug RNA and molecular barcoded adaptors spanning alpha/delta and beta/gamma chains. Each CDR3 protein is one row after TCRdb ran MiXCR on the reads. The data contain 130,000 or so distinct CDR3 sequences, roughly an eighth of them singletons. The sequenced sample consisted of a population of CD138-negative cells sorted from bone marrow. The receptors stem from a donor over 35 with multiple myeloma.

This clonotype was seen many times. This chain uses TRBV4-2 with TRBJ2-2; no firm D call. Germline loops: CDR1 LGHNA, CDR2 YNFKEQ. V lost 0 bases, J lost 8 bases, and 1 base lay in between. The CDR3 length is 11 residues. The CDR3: CASSQEGELFF. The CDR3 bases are TGTGCCAGCAGCCAAGAAGGGGAGCTGTTTTTT.

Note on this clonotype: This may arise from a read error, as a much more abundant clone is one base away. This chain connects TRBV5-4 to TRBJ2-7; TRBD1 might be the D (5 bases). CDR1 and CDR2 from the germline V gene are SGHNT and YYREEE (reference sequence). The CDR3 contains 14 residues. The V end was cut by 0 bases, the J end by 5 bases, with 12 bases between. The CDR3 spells CASSLGGLINEQYF. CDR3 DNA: TGTGCCAGCAGCTTGGGGGGCCTGATAAACGAGCAGTACTTC.

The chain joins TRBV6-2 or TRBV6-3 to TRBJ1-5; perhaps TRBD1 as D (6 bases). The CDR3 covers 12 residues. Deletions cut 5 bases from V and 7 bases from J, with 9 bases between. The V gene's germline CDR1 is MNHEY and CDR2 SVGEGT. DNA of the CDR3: TGTGCCAGCAGTGGGGGCCAACAGCCCCAGCATTTT. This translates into CASSGGQQPQHF.

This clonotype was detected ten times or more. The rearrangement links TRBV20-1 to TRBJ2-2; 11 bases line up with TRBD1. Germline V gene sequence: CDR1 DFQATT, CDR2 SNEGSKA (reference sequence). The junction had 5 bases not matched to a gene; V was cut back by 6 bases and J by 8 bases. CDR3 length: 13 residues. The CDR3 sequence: CSARTGGAGELFF. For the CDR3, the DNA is TGCAGTGCCAGGACAGGGGGCGCGGGGGAGCTGTTTTTT.

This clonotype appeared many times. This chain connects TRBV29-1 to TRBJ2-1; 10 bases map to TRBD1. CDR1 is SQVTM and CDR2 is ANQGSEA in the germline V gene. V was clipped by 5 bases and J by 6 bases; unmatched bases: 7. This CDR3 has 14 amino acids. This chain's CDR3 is CSVRQGAPGNEQFF. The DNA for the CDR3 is TGCAGCGTTCGACAGGGGGCGCCTGGCAATGAGCAGTTCTTC.

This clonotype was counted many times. CDR3 bases: TGCGCCAGCAGCCCTCGGACAGGGGGCGCGTATAATGAAAAACTGTTTTTT. Encoded protein: CASSPRTGGAYNEKLFF. The genes are TRBV4-1 and TRBJ1-4; 11 nucleotides match TRBD1. After removal of 4 bases from V and 4 bases from J, the junction contained 8 bases not matched to a gene. Germline lookup yields CDR1 MGHRA and CDR2 YSYEKL. The CDR3 totals 17 residues.

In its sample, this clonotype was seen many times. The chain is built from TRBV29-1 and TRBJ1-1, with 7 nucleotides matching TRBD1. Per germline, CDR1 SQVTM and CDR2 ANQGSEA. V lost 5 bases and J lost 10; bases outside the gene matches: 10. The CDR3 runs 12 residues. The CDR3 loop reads CSVSKGARGAFF. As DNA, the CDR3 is TGCAGCGTTTCTAAGGGGGCAAGAGGAGCTTTCTTT.

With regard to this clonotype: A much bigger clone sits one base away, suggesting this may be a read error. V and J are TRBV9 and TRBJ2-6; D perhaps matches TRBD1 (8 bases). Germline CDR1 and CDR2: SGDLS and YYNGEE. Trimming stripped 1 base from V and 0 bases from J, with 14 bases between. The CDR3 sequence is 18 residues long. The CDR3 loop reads CASSVRTGRVSGANVLTF. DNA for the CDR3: TGTGCCAGCAGCGTACGGACAGGGAGGGTCTCTGGGGCCAACGTCCTGACTTTC.

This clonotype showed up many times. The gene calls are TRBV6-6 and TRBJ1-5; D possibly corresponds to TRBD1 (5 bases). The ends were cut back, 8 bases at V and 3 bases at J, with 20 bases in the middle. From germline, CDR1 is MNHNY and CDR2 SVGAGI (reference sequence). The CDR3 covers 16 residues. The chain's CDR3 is CASDRLADSSNQPQHF. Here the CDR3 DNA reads TGTGCCAGCGACCGACTCGCCGACAGCTCCAATCAGCCCCAGCATTTT.

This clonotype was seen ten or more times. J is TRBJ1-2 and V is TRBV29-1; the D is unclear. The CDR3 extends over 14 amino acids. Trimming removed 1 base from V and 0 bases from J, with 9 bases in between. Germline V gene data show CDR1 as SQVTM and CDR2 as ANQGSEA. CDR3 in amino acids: CSVEGPTTNYGYTF. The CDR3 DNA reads TGCAGCGTTGAAGGACCGACAACTAACTATGGCTACACCTTC.

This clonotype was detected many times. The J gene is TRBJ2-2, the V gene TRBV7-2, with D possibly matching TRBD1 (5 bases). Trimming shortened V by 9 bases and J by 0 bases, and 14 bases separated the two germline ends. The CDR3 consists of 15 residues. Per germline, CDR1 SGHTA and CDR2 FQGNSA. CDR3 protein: CASSLGATNTGELFF. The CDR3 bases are TGTGCCAGTAGCCTAGGGGCTACGAACACCGGGGAGCTGTTTTTT.